This T cell receptor beta chain was retrieved from a study of blood T cell repertoires in COVID-19 (dated by TCRdb to 2020 to 2022). Some background on the complete study: Samples covering the acute and convalescent phases of COVID-19 were provided by collaborators in the United States, Italy and Spain. The repertoires were released in a freely available public database intended as a resource for research on the immune response to SARS-CoV-2. The samples were drawn from the first 160 participants of the ongoing ImmuneRACE study and from about 1,200 subjects provided by 6 global collaborators. A de-identified subject ID, COVID-19 status, age in years and sex were almost always included in the sample metadata. The material from the prospective study consisted of cDNA or gDNA derived from T cells, B-cell-depleted T cells, or PBMCs. Deeply sampled blood TCRbeta repertoires from subjects exposed to, actively infected with, or recovered from COVID-19 were included in the dataset. Where available, HLA class I and class II types were obtained from metadata supplied by the sample provider rather than from assay-based typing. Overall study outcomes, separate from this receptor: The quantity of clinical and demographic metadata differed by source and by participant and was supplied without curation.

The collaborating institutions used their own protocols to collect whole blood in K2EDTA tubes. For TCRbeta analysis, collaborator samples were shipped as frozen whole blood, as isolated PBMCs, or as DNA extracted from either sample type. The table lists this clone with a count of one. The antigen this receptor binds is unknown. There are no base qualities to consult, and no much larger clone falls within one base. The immunoSEQ Assay, a bias-controlled multiplex PCR, was used to amplify TCRbeta CDR3 regions from genomic DNA. The authors' analysis ran thus. Nucleated cell counts per sample were estimated from amplification of reference gene primers within the assay. To quantify the absolute abundance of each unique TCRbeta CDR3 rearrangement, sequence reads were collapsed and filtered. For each sample, productive Simpson clonality was calculated as the square root of Simpson's diversity index over productive rearrangements. Entries here come from immuneACCESS through TCRdb and include only in-frame sequences with V and J called. Some clones fail to appear in such tables; in the studies checked, an unresolved V gene covers under half of the shortfall, and the cause of the remainder is unknown. The D gene and trimming were derived from the DNA, and the V and J assignments and clone size from that table. Present in this sample are roughly 260,000 clones, 75% to 90% of which were seen just once. Of the sample, 3.5% to 4.5% is held by the ten largest clones.

What was sequenced was peripheral blood. The TCR comes from a middle-aged woman with acute or convalescent COVID-19.

The nucleotides read TGTGCCAGCAGTTACATACGAGCGGGGGGCTCACAGTTCTTC. Its translation reads: CASSYIRAGGSQFF. The chain joins TRBV6-5 to TRBJ2-1; TRBD2 lines up with 9 middle nucleotides. CDR3 length: 14 amino acids, cysteine to phenylalanine. The sequence is cut down to CDR3 DNA, 42 bases in frame from base 1. In the germline V gene, CDR1 corresponds to MNHEY and CDR2 to SVGAGI. V is cut back by 2 bases and J by 13 bases, with 9 bases in the junction unmatched.